The sequence of this TCR beta chain was determined in a study of T cells after yellow fever vaccination. General study points: The appearance of a small share of clonotypes in both CD4 and CD8 compartments was observed.

Making TCR cDNA involved 5'RACE template switching, which added UMIs and a universal primer site. Via MiXCR, TCRdb re-called the 5' RACE reads, giving one row per CDR3 protein. The table lists about 330,000 distinct CDR3 sequences, roughly 7% of them singletons, with roughly a sixth in the top ten. This clonotype was detected ten times or more. Its antigen is unknown. The CDR3 length is 14 residues. V was trimmed by 5 bases and J by 1 base, leaving 10 bases between them. The germline CDR1 and CDR2 sequences are LNHNV and YYDKDF (reference sequence). The sequencing here drew on PBMCs, taken roughly 45 days after the first yellow fever vaccination. The TCR was taken from a man between 18 and 35 years old who received the YFV17D yellow fever vaccine. This chain connects TRBV15 to TRBJ2-3, with D possibly TRBD1 on 6 matching bases. The chain's CDR3 is CATSPRQGTDTQYF. The CDR3 DNA reads TGTGCCACCAGCCCACGACAGGGCACAGATACGCAGTATTTT.